This TCR beta chain was sequenced for a study of response to subunit inactivated influenza vaccine. MiXCR, applied by TCRdb to the RT-PCR reads, yields one record per CDR3 protein. The sample lists 610,000 or so distinct CDR3 sequences, around 13% seen once, with approximately 12% in the top ten. This clonotype came up a few times. Its antigen is not known. Study-level findings and limits: Authors suggested each seasonal flu vaccination may recruit only limited numbers of new T cells.

Germline V gene lookup returns CDR1 MGHRA and CDR2 YSYEKL. This CDR3 has 15 residues. Trimming shortened V by 0 bases and J by 2 bases, and 9 bases separated the two germline ends. The sequenced sample was PBMCs from blood, obtained 11 to 12 days after vaccination. The sequence was collected from a man aged 50 or older who received an inactivated influenza vaccine. The V call is TRBV4-1, the J call TRBJ2-3; maybe TRBD1 (5 bases). CDR3: CASSQETAYTDTQYF. The CDR3 DNA sequence: TGCGCCAGCAGCCAAGAGACAGCTTACACAGATACGCAGTATTTT.